This T cell receptor (beta chain) originates from a study of Ad26.COV2.S vaccination and SARS-CoV-2 variants. Overall study results and limits: Non-spike TCR breadth was similar in vaccine and placebo recipients. The placebo group had lower spike-specific TCR breadth than the vaccine recipients did.

The method was immunoSEQ multiplex PCR; TCRdb's version includes in-frame clones alone and lacks a portion of them. The table lists about 7,100 clones, roughly 89% of them singletons. Germline-derived CDR1 and CDR2 are SNHLY and FYNNEI. This CDR3 spans 17 amino acids. With 7 bases removed from V and 0 bases from J, the gap between germline ends came to 16 bases. To note about this clone: As yet, its antigen is unknown.

This chain joins TRBV2 and TRBJ1-6; a weak D match, TRBD1 (5 bases). The sample in question was peripheral blood, obtained after recovery from COVID-19. The clonotype originates from a human donor who had recovered from COVID-19. CDR3 coding DNA: TGTGCCAGCACTAAGAGAGGGGTTAGCTCCTATAATTCACCCCTCCACTTT. It codes for CASTKRGVSSYNSPLHF.